The following is a T cell receptor (beta chain) sequence with its context. The data originate from a study of cytotoxic CD8 clonotypes in ibrutinib-treated CLL. This CDR3 comprises 14 residues. The V and J ends lost 7 bases and 7 bases respectively, with 17 bases between them. CDR1 is GTSNPN and CDR2 is SVGIG in the germline V gene (reference sequence). Repertoires were generated with immunoSEQ multiplex PCR, while TCRdb's copy carries only in-frame clones and drops some. The top ten clones hold about 32% of a sample with some 93,000 clones, around 73% of them seen once. The sequencing used PBMCs, collected after 12 months of ibrutinib treatment. The TCR sequence derives from a human donor with chronic lymphocytic leukemia. The chain combines TRBV30 with TRBJ1-6; D may be TRBD1 (5 bases). This CDR3 reads CASSSGAHNSPLHF. CDR3 in DNA: TGTGCCTCTTCCTCCGGGGCGCACAATTCACCCCTCCACTTT.